A single T cell receptor (beta chain) is shown here with its context. Its target is not known. The table came from immunoSEQ multiplex PCR; TCRdb's copy has only in-frame clones and leaves some out. The sample gives around 140,000 clones, 89% of which show up once; around 1.2% is in the top ten. This entry comes from a study of cytomegalovirus exposure and HLA in healthy donors. Study results and limitations: There were some public TCRs occurring in many donors, but most TCR sequences were rare.

This CDR3 has 16 residues. With 1 base removed from V and 10 bases from J, the gap between germline ends came to 17 bases. CDR1 MNHNY and CDR2 SVGAGI come from the germline V gene (reference sequence). Sequencing was carried out using PBMCs. The chain couples TRBV6-6 to TRBJ1-6; a weak D match, TRBD1 (5 bases). The receptor comes from a woman aged 18 to 35 in good health and CMV-seronegative. The CDR3 protein is CASSYLGGRAESPLHF. CDR3 DNA: TGTGCCAGCAGTTACTTAGGCGGCAGGGCGGAATCACCCCTCCACTTT.